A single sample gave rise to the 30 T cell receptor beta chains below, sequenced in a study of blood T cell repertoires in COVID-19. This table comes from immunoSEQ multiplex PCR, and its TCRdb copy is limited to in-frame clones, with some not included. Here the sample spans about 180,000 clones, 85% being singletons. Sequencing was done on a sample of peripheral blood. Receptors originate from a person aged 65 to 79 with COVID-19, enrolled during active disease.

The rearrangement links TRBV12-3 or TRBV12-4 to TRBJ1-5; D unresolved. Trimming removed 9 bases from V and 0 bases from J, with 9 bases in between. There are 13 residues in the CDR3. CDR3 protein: CASSFGSNQPQHF. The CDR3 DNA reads TGTGCCAGTTCTTTCGGTAGCAATCAGCCCCAGCATTTT.

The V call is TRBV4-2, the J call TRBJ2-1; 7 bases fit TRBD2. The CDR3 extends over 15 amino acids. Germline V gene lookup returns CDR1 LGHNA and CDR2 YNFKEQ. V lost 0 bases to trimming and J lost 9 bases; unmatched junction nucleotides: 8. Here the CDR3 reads CASSQDGDYLSEQFF. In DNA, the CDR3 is TGTGCCAGCAGCCAAGATGGGGACTACCTGAGTGAGCAGTTCTTC.

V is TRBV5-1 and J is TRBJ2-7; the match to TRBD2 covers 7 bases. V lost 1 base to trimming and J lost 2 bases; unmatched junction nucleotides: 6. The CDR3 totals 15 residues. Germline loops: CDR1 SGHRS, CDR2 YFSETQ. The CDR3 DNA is TGCGCCAGCAGCTTGTCGCCTAGCGGACCCTACGAGCAGTACTTC. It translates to CASSLSPSGPYEQYF.

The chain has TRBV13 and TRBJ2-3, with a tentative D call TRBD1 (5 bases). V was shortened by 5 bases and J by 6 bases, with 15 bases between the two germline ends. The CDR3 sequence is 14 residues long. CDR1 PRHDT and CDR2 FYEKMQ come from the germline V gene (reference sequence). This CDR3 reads CASSQMGQGDTQYF. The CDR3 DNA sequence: TGTGCCAGCAGCCAGATGGGTCAGGGTGATACGCAGTATTTT.

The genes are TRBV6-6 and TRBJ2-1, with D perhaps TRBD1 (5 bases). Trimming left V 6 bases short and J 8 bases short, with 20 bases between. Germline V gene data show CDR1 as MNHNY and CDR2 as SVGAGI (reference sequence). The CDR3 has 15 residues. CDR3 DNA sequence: TGTGCCAGCAGCCGTTTGACCAGGGCTAGGGATGAGCAGTTCTTC. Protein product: CASSRLTRARDEQFF.

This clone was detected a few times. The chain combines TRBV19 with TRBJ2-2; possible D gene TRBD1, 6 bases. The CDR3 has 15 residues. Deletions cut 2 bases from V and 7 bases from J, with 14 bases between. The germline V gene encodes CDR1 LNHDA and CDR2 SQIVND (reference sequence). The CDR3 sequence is CASSINRVVDGELFF. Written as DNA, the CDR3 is TGTGCCAGTAGTATAAACAGGGTGGTTGACGGGGAGCTGTTTTTT.

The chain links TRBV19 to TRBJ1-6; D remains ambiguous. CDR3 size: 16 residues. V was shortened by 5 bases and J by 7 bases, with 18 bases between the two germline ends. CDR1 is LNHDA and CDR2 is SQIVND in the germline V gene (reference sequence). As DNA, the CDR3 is TGTGCCAGTAGTTCGGGTTTCTCCGAGGGCAATTCACCCCTCCACTTT. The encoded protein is CASSSGFSEGNSPLHF.

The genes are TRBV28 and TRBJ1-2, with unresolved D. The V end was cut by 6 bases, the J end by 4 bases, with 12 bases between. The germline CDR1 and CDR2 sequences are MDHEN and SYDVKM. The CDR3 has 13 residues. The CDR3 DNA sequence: TGTGCCAGCAGCCGCGGAGTCGGCTATGGCTACACCTTC. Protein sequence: CASSRGVGYGYTF.

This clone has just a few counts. The CDR3 DNA sequence: TGTGCCAGCAGCTTAGTGGGGCACTCTGGAAACACCATATATTTT. This encodes CASSLVGHSGNTIYF. The chain recombines TRBV11-2 with TRBJ1-3; tentative D call: TRBD1 (5 bases). The V end was cut by 1 base, the J end by 0 bases, with 7 bases between. This CDR3 has 15 residues. Germline V CDR1 and CDR2: SGHAT, FQNNGV.

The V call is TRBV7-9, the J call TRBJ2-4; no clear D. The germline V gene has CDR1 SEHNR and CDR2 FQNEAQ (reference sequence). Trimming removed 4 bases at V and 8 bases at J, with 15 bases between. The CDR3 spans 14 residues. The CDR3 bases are TGTGCCAGCAGCTCCTCAGCCAGTGGAGACATTCAGTACTTC. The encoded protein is CASSSSASGDIQYF.

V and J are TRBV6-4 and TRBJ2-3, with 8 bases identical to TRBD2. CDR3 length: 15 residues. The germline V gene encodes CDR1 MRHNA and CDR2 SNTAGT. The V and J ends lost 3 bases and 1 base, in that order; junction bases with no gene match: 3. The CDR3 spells CASSETAGGTDTQYF. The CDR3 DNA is TGTGCCAGCAGTGAGACAGCGGGGGGCACAGATACGCAGTATTTT.

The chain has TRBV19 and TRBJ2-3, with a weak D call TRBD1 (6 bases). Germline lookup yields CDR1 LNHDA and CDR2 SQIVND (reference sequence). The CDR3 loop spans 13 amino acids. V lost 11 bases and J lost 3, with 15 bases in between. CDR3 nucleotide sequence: TGTGCCTCGCGTGGCAGGGGAACAGATACGCAGTATTTT. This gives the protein CASRGRGTDTQYF.

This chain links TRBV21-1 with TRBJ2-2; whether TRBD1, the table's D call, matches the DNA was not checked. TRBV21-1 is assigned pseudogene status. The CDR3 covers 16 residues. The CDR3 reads CASLARQGVRTGELFF. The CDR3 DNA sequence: TGTGCCAGCTTAGCAAGACAGGGGGTTCGAACCGGGGAGCTGTTTTTT.

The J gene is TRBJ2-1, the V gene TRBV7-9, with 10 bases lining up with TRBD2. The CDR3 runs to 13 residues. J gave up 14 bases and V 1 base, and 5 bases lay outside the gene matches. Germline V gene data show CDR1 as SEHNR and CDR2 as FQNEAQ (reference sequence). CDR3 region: CASSLVITSGEFF. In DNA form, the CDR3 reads TGTGCCAGCAGCTTAGTTATAACTAGCGGGGAGTTCTTC.

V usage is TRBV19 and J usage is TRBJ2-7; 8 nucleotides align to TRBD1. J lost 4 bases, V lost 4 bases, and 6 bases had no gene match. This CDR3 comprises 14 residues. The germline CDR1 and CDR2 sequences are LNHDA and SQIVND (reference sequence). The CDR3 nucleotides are TGTGCCAGTAGTACCCGGGACAGGCGATACGAGCAGTACTTC. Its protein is CASSTRDRRYEQYF.

The CDR3 here is CASSQGQLGHVGNEQFF. Written as DNA, the CDR3 is TGTGCCAGCAGCCAGGGCCAACTTGGGCACGTCGGCAATGAGCAGTTCTTC. The chain is built from TRBV11-2 and TRBJ2-1, with D maybe TRBD1 (5 bases). Trimming cost V 5 bases and J 6 bases, with 23 bases left between them. Germline CDR1 is SGHAT and CDR2 is FQNNGV. This CDR3 comprises 17 residues.

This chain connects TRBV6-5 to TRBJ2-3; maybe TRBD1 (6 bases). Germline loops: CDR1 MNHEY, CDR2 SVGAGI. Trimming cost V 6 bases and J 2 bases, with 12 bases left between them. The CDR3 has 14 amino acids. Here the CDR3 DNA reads TGTGCCAGCAGCGGAACAGGGTTCACAGATACGCAGTATTTT. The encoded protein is CASSGTGFTDTQYF.

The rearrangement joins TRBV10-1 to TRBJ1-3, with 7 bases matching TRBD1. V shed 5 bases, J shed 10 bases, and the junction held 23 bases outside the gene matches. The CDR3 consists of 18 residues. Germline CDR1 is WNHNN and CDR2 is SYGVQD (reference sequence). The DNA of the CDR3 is TGCGCCAGCAGTCACCCCTCCCATCTCGAGGGGGCTCCTATAACCATATATTTT. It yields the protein CASSHPSHLEGAPITIYF.

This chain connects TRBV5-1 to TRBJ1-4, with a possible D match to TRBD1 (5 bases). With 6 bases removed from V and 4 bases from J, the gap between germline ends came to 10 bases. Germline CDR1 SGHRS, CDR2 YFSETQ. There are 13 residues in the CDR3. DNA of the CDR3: TGCGCCAGCACGGACACCAATAATGAAAAACTGTTTTTT. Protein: CASTDTNNEKLFF.

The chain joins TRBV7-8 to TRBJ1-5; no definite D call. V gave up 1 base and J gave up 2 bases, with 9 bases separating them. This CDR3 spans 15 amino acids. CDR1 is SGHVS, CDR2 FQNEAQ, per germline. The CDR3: CASSLGRAGNQPQHF. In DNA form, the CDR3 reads TGTGCCAGCAGCTTAGGGAGGGCTGGCAATCAGCCCCAGCATTTT.

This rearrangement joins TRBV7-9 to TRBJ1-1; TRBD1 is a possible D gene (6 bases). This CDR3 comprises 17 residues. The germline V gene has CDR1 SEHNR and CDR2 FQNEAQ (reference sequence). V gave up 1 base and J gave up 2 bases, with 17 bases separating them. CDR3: CASSLGGGSQPNTEAFF. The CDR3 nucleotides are TGTGCCAGCAGCTTAGGGGGGGGCAGCCAACCCAACACTGAAGCTTTCTTT.

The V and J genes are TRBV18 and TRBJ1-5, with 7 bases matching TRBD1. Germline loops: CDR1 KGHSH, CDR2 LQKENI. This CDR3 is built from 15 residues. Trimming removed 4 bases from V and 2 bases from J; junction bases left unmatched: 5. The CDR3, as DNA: TGTGCCAGCTCACGATCCGGGACAGGCAATCAGCCCCAGCATTTT. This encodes CASSRSGTGNQPQHF.

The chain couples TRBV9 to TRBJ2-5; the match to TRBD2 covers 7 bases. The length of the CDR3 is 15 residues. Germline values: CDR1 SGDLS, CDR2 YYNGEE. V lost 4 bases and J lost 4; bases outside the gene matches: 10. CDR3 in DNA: TGTGCCAGCAGCCAGGGAGGGACCCCGCGAGAGACCCAGTACTTC. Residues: CASSQGGTPRETQYF.

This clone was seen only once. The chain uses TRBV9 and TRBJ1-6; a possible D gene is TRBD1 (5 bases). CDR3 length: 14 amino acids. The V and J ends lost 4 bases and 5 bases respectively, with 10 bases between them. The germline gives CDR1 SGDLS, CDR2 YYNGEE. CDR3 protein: CASSPRVDNSPLHF. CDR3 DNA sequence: TGTGCCAGCAGCCCCAGGGTCGATAATTCACCCCTCCACTTT.

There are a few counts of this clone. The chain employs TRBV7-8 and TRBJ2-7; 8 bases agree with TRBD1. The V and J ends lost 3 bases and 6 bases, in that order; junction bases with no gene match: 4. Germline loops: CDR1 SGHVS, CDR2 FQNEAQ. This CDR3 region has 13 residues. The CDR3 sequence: CASSFDQGAEQYF. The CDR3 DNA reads TGTGCCAGCAGCTTCGATCAGGGGGCCGAGCAGTACTTC.

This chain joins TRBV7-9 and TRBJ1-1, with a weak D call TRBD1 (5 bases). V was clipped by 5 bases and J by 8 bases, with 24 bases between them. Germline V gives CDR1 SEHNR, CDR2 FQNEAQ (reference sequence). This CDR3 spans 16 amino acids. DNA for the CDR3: TGTGCCAGCAGCCCAGCGCGCCCGCAGGGAAGAGTGGAAGCTTTCTTT. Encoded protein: CASSPARPQGRVEAFF.

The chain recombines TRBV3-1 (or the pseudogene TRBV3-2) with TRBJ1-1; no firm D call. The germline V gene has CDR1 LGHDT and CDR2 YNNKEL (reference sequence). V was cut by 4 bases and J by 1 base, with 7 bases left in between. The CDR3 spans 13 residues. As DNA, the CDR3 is TGTGCCAGCAGCCCGACACAGAACACTGAAGCTTTCTTT. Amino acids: CASSPTQNTEAFF.

The CDR3 region has the DNA TGTGCCAGCAGCTTAGGGTCAGGGGTATATACGCAGTATTTT. The encoded protein is CASSLGSGVYTQYF. The rearrangement uses TRBV7-2 and TRBJ2-3; the D gene is possibly TRBD1 (6 bases). Germline CDR1 reads SGHTA; CDR2 reads FQGNSA. The CDR3 has 14 amino acids. Trimming shortened V by 1 base and J by 7 bases, and 12 bases separated the two germline ends. Looking up the rest from reference TRBV7-2 and TRBJ2-3 gives the full variable domain: GAGVSQSPSNKVTEKGKDVELRCDPISGHTALYWYRQSLGQGLEFLIYFQGNSAPDKSGLPSDRFSAERTGGSVSTLTIQRTQQEDSAVYLCASSLGSGVYTQYFGPGTRLTVL.

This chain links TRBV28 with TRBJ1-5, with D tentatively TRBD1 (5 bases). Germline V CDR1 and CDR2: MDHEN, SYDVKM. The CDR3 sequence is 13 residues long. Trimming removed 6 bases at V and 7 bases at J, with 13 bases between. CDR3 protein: CASRAGIRQPQHF. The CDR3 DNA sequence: TGTGCCAGCAGGGCAGGGATTCGGCAGCCCCAGCATTTT.

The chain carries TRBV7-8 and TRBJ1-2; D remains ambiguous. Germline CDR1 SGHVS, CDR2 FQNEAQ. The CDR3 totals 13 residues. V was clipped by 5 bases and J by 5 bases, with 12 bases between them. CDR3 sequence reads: CASSPRTGYGYTF. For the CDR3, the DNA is TGTGCCAGCAGCCCAAGGACGGGATATGGCTACACCTTC. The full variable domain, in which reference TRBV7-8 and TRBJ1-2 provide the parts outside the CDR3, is GAGVSQSPRYKVAKRGQDVALRCDPISGHVSLFWYQQALGQGPEFLTYFQNEAQLDKSGLPSDRFFAERPEGSVSTLKIQRTQQEDSAVYLCASSPRTGYGYTFGSGTRLTVV.